The sequence of this T cell receptor (beta chain) was determined in a study of T cells in localized non-small cell lung cancer. Study results and limitations: Higher blood T cell density went with longer overall survival. Multi-region tumor sequencing was not done, so intratumor heterogeneity could not be excluded. Researchers found a median approximately 55 of the top 100 tumor clones in adjacent lung. Uninvolved adjacent lung had the highest recorded T cell clonality, with tumor below it.

Remarks on this clone: What it binds is not known.

J was trimmed by 3 bases and V by 3 bases; bases with no gene match: 5. CDR3 length: 15 residues. In germline, CDR1 is SGHDT, CDR2 YYEEEE. Measured with immunoSEQ multiplex PCR; TCRdb has only the in-frame clones, and not every one. The repertoire holds roughly 13,000 clones, with roughly nine tenths as singletons. The clonotype was recovered from a man aged 40 to 70 with stage III lung adenocarcinoma. The sample here was peripheral blood mononuclear cells, taken before any cancer treatment. The chain links TRBV5-6 to TRBJ1-1; TRBD1 matches 10 bases. CDR3 sequence: CASSYVTGGDTEAFF. In DNA form, the CDR3 reads TGTGCCAGCAGCTATGTGACAGGGGGCGACACTGAAGCTTTCTTT.